Listed below are T cell receptor beta chains from one sample, sequenced in a study of shared clonotypes between healthy human individuals. The method was immunoSEQ multiplex PCR; TCRdb's version includes in-frame clones alone and lacks a portion of them. This repertoire shows about 2.1 million clones, just over 90% found once; its top ten account for around 1.8%. Material: naive CD8+ T cells from PBMCs. These TCRs come from a man aged 18 to 35 in good health. Some clones in this sample may be carry-over from other donors' samples. Each CDR3 is given with its conserved first and last residue. The D gene is left open where the match is weak. Clone size is not always given. Where it is, it says once, few, many or a class for expanded clones.

size,J,V,D,CDR3,DNA
-,TRBJ2-7,TRBV25-1,-,CASSVTDYEQYF,TGTGCCAGCAGTGTAACAGACTACGAGCAGTACTTC
-,TRBJ1-5,TRBV6-6,-,CASRARDGPTPQHF,TGTGCCAGCAGGGCTCGGGACGGCCCAACGCCCCAGCATTTT
-,TRBJ2-7,TRBV28,TRBD1,CASRPRDRGGYEQYF,TGTGCCAGCAGGCCCCGGGACAGGGGGGGATACGAGCAGTACTTC
-,TRBJ2-3,TRBV12-5,-,CASGLDRAASTDTQYF,TGTGCTAGTGGTTTGGACAGGGCAGCTAGCACAGATACGCAGTATTTT
-,TRBJ1-1,TRBV4-2,-,CASTLKREMNTEAFF,TGTGCCAGCACCTTAAAGAGAGAGATGAACACTGAAGCTTTCTTT
once,TRBJ1-1,TRBV28,-,CASSPRQRYSRNTEAFF,TGTGCCAGCAGTCCTCGACAGCGATATTCCAGGAACACTGAAGCTTTCTTT
-,TRBJ2-7,TRBV11-1,-,CASSLGASSYEQYF,TGTGCCAGCAGCTTAGGGGCCAGCTCCTACGAGCAGTACTTC
-,TRBJ2-3,TRBV13,-,CASSTGRAGPDTQYF,TGTGCCAGCAGCACGGGACGAGCGGGTCCAGATACGCAGTATTTT
-,TRBJ2-1,TRBV29-1,TRBD2,CSVLGLAGLRGSNEQFF,TGCAGCGTCCTCGGACTAGCGGGGTTGCGGGGCTCAAATGAGCAGTTCTTC
once,TRBJ2-1,TRBV4-2,-,CASSQAGNEQFF,TGTGCCAGCAGCCAAGCAGGCAATGAGCAGTTCTTC
-,TRBJ2-7,TRBV30,-,CAWSPPGTNDYEQYF,TGTGCCTGGAGTCCCCCGGGCACTAACGACTACGAGCAGTACTTC
-,TRBJ1-2,TRBV28,-,CASSSRVILANYGYTF,TGTGCCAGCAGTTCGCGTGTCATACTGGCTAACTATGGCTACACCTTC
-,TRBJ1-1,TRBV30,-,CAWSAKKRTDRLNTEAFF,TGTGCCTGGAGTGCAAAAAAAAGAACGGACAGACTGAACACTGAAGCTTTCTTT
-,TRBJ2-1,TRBV27,-,CAGSLIGQTLSYNEQFF,TGTGCCGGCAGTCTCATCGGACAGACCCTCTCCTACAATGAGCAGTTCTTC
once,TRBJ1-1,TRBV2,-,CASKAGGDTEAFF,TGTGCCAGCAAAGCGGGCGGGGACACTGAAGCTTTCTTT
-,TRBJ2-2,TRBV4-1,-,CASSPIGTLLNTGELFF,TGCGCCAGCAGCCCTATCGGGACTCTCCTTAACACCGGGGAGCTGTTTTTT
-,TRBJ2-7,TRBV6-5,-,CASSYGRTSYEQYF,TGTGCCAGCAGTTACGGCCGAACCTCCTACGAGCAGTACTTC
-,TRBJ1-1,TRBV4-1,TRBD1,CASSQAPSQGVVGEAFF,TGCGCCAGCAGCCAAGCCCCGTCCCAGGGGGTGGTGGGGGAAGCTTTCTTT
-,TRBJ1-1,TRBV11-3,-,CASSLVHNTEAFF,TGTGCCAGCAGCTTAGTCCACAACACTGAAGCTTTCTTT
-,TRBJ2-1,TRBV25-1,TRBD1,CASSPYRGTYNEQFF,TGTGCCAGCTCTCCTTACAGGGGAACCTACAATGAGCAGTTCTTC
-,TRBJ1-2,TRBV11-1,-,CASSLESGTYGYTF,TGTGCCAGCAGCTTAGAGTCGGGCACCTATGGCTACACCTTC
-,TRBJ1-4,TRBV6-5,-,CASSPTGTTNEKLFF,TGTGCCAGCAGCCCGACCGGGACAACTAATGAAAAACTGTTTTTT
-,TRBJ2-3,TRBV5-6,-,CASSLAGSTDTQYF,TGTGCCAGCAGCTTGGCAGGAAGCACAGATACGCAGTATTTT
-,TRBJ2-7,TRBV6-5,TRBD2,CASSYYGTSGNYEQYF,TGTGCCAGCAGTTACTATGGGACTAGCGGAAACTACGAGCAGTACTTC
-,TRBJ2-7,TRBV27,TRBD1,CASSFRQGSGEQYF,TGTGCCAGCAGTTTCCGACAGGGGTCTGGAGAGCAGTACTTC
-,TRBJ1-4,TRBV27,TRBD1,CASPTSGGGTNEKLFF,TGTGCCAGCCCCACTTCAGGGGGAGGAACTAATGAAAAACTGTTTTTT
-,TRBJ1-2,TRBV9,TRBD1,CASSVRIGVGRDSARSNYGYTF,TGTGCCAGCAGCGTAAGAATCGGGGTCGGAAGGGACAGCGCCCGCTCTAACTATGGCTACACCTTC
-,TRBJ2-7,TRBV19,TRBD1,CAVGDRVTYEQYF,TGTGCCGTGGGGGACAGGGTAACCTACGAGCAGTACTTC